The 12 T cell receptor beta chains listed next were all sequenced from one sample in a study of spatial heterogeneity in lung cancer. MiXCR, applied by TCRdb to the 5' RACE reads, yields one record per CDR3 protein. This sample has some 45,000 distinct CDR3 sequences; around 11% occur once, and the top ten carry approximately 42%. Time point here: sample taken at primary tumor resection. Whole RNA, which was extracted from tumor, nontumor lung tissue or frozen PBMC, was sequenced without any cell sorting. The sample in question was PBMCs, obtained at surgery. Receptors originate from a female donor with early-stage non-small cell lung cancer.

This clonotype was seen ten or more times. This chain links TRBV20-1 with TRBJ2-7, with TRBD2 matching over 7 bases. This CDR3 comprises 15 residues. The J segment lost 0 bases and the V segment lost 4 bases, leaving 9 bases of the junction unmatched. The germline gives CDR1 DFQATT, CDR2 SNEGSKA (reference sequence). CDR3 protein: CSATSSGASSYEQYF. DNA of the CDR3: TGCAGTGCTACTTCCAGCGGGGCAAGCTCCTACGAGCAGTACTTC.

This clonotype has at least ten counts. The rearrangement links TRBV6-2 or TRBV6-3 to TRBJ2-3; D is unresolved. Trimming stripped 5 bases from V and 0 bases from J, with 12 bases between. Per germline, CDR1 MNHEY and CDR2 SVGEGT. This CDR3 contains 15 residues. The CDR3 nucleotides read TGTGCCAGCAGTCTCTTCGGAGTAAGCACAGATACGCAGTATTTT. Translation gives CASSLFGVSTDTQYF.

This chain connects TRBV19 to TRBJ1-3; a possible D gene is TRBD1 (5 bases). CDR1 LNHDA and CDR2 SQIVND come from the germline V gene (reference sequence). CDR3 length equals 15 residues. The V and J ends lost 1 base and 2 bases respectively, with 9 bases between them. The CDR3 is CASSIGDWTGNTIYF. Written as DNA, the CDR3 is TGTGCCAGTAGTATAGGGGACTGGACTGGAAACACCATATATTTT.

This chain joins TRBV29-1 and TRBJ1-2, with 10 bases lining up with TRBD1. The germline CDR1 and CDR2 sequences are SQVTM and ANQGSEA. Trimming took 5 bases from V and 2 from J; bases not matched to a gene: 2. The CDR3 is 13 amino acids. CDR3 loop: CSVQGQGNYGYTF. CDR3 nucleotides: TGCAGCGTTCAGGGACAGGGGAACTATGGCTACACCTTC.

The genes are TRBV7-2 and TRBJ1-5; 7 bases are a match to TRBD1. V lost 5 bases, J lost 9 bases, and 13 bases stayed unmatched. The CDR3 extends over 15 amino acids. The germline V gene encodes CDR1 SGHTA and CDR2 FQGNSA. CDR3 coding DNA: TGTGCCAGCAGCCCAGGGGGGGGCGTCCGGGGGCCCCAGCATTTT. Translation gives CASSPGGGVRGPQHF. The full variable domain, rest sourced from reference TRBV7-2 and TRBJ1-5, is GAGVSQSPSNKVTEKGKDVELRCDPISGHTALYWYRQSLGQGLEFLIYFQGNSAPDKSGLPSDRFSAERTGGSVSTLTIQRTQQEDSAVYLCASSPGGGVRGPQHFGDGTRLSIL.

This clonotype was seen only a few times. The chain is built from TRBV7-9 and TRBJ2-7; TRBD2 might be the D (6 bases). The germline gives CDR1 SEHNR, CDR2 FQNEAQ (reference sequence). Trimming took off 4 bases at V and 3 bases at J, with 19 bases between the two ends. The CDR3 is 16 amino acids. The CDR3, as DNA: TGTGCCAGCAGCTCATACCCCACGACTAGTTACTACGAGCAGTACTTC. Residues: CASSSYPTTSYYEQYF.

This clonotype was recorded many times. The chain has TRBV7-2 and TRBJ2-7; 10 positions agree with TRBD1. CDR3 size: 14 residues. After removal of 4 bases from V and 5 bases from J, the junction contained 5 bases not matched to a gene. Germline lookup yields CDR1 SGHTA and CDR2 FQGNSA. The CDR3 region has the DNA TGTGCCAGCAGCTCGGGACAGGGGTCAGACGAGCAGTACTTC. Amino acids: CASSSGQGSDEQYF.

At least ten counts were recorded for this clonotype. The CDR3 nucleotides read TGTGCCAGCACGGTTACTGGGACGTTCACCGGGGAGCTGTTTTTT. Residues: CASTVTGTFTGELFF. V usage is TRBV6-2 or TRBV6-3 and J usage is TRBJ2-2, with D perhaps assigned TRBD1 or TRBD2 (5 bases each). From germline, CDR1 is MNHEY and CDR2 SVGEGT. V was pared by 7 bases and J by 4 bases, with 16 bases between. This CDR3 contains 15 residues.

V and J are TRBV5-4 and TRBJ2-1; 13 bases fit TRBD2. V trimming: 0 bases; J trimming: 7 bases; junction bases outside the gene matches: 4. The V gene's germline CDR1 is SGHNT and CDR2 YYREEE (reference sequence). This CDR3 contains 16 residues. CDR3 residues: CASSLALAGGKNEQFF. CDR3 nucleotides: TGTGCCAGCAGCTTGGCACTAGCGGGGGGGAAGAATGAGCAGTTCTTC.

This clonotype has more than one count but fewer than ten. Relative to the germline gene, one junction end is altered; a read error may explain this. The genes are TRBV7-2 and TRBJ2-1; D gene unclear. The CDR3 length is 14 residues. Germline values: CDR1 SGHTA, CDR2 FQGNSA. The CDR3: CASRLNTGTTLTIF. In DNA form, the CDR3 reads TGTGCCAGCAGACTAAATACCGGCACAACCCTTACGATCTTC. Together with reference TRBV7-2 and TRBJ2-1, the CDR3 gives the full variable domain: GAGVSQSPSNKVTEKGKDVELRCDPISGHTALYWYRQSLGQGLEFLIYFQGNSAPDKSGLPSDRFSAERTGGSVSTLTIQRTQQEDSAVYLCASRLNTGTTLTIFGPGTRLTVL.

The V and J genes are TRBV5-4 and TRBJ1-1, with a weak D call TRBD1 (6 bases). The CDR3 is 15 residues long. V lost 0 bases and J 4 bases, leaving 13 bases between the germline ends. Looked up from germline, CDR1 is SGHNT and CDR2 is YYREEE (reference sequence). The CDR3 nucleotides are TGTGCCAGCAGCTTGGAGGGGTCCAGGGGCACTGAAGCTTTCTTT. The encoded protein is CASSLEGSRGTEAFF.

This chain links TRBV7-2 with TRBJ2-2; D not resolved. The germline V gene has CDR1 SGHTA and CDR2 FQGNSA. The CDR3 totals 16 residues. The ends were cut back, 5 bases at V and 0 bases at J, with 13 bases in the middle. The CDR3 region is CASSPSWNTNTGELFF. The CDR3 DNA sequence: TGTGCCAGCAGCCCCTCCTGGAATACGAACACCGGGGAGCTGTTTTTT.